The entry below gives a single T cell receptor beta chain sequence along with its context. The antigen is unknown. Repertoires were generated with immunoSEQ multiplex PCR, while TCRdb's copy carries only in-frame clones and drops some. The profile shows 150,000 or so clones, 86% of them singletons. These data belong to a study of T cell responses to AZD1222 COVID-19 vaccine. Study results and caveats: There were vaccine-associated CD4 TCRs across spike, dominant at 160-218 and 743-854. Baseline testing showed seropositivity in only a handful of AZD1222 recipients. Spike-specific TCR breadth and depth were elevated following two AZD1222 doses. Repertoire samples came only from after the peak T cell response.

CDR1 is SGHTA, CDR2 FQGNSA, per germline. Losses at the gene ends were 6 bases for V and 3 bases for J; bases not matched to a gene: 5. The CDR3 sequence is 14 residues long. J is TRBJ1-2 and V is TRBV7-2; 9 bases line up with TRBD1. The source was peripheral blood, collected on day 0 of MenACWY control vaccination. This receptor was taken from an adult in good health. The CDR3 region has the DNA TGTGCCAGCAGTTTCACAGGGGGCGACTATGGCTACACCTTC. This codes for CASSFTGGDYGYTF.